One and the same sample provided the 27 T cell receptor beta chains below, sequenced in a study of tumor-infiltrating lymphocytes in oesophageal squamous cell carcinoma. TCRdb itself ran the PCR reads through MiXCR, one entry per CDR3 protein. The data hold almost 20,000 distinct CDR3 sequences, with around two fifths observed a single time. Sequenced material: normal esophageal tissue next to the tumor. The receptors stem from a male donor with esophageal squamous cell carcinoma.

This clonotype was found a few times. The chain is built from TRBV7-2 and TRBJ2-3; tentative D call: TRBD2 (6 bases). The J call may be incorrect, as the DNA end agrees better with TRBJ2-1. This CDR3 is built from 14 residues. Per the germline V gene, CDR1 is SGHTA and CDR2 is FQGNSA. CDR3 sequence (DNA): TGTGCCAGCAGCTTAGCTGGGACTCTAAATGAGCAGTTCTTC. This codes for CASSLAGTLNEQFF.

The chain links TRBV7-6 to TRBJ2-3; 10 positions agree with TRBD1. The length of the CDR3 is 15 residues. J was trimmed by 3 bases and V by 4 bases; bases with no gene match: 4. Germline loops: CDR1 SGHVS, CDR2 FNYEAQ. The CDR3 DNA follows: TGTGCCAGCAGCTCTGGACAGGGGGTGACAGATACGCAGTATTTT. Translated, it gives CASSSGQGVTDTQYF.

This rearrangement joins TRBV7-2 to TRBJ2-1, with TRBD1 matching over 9 bases. The J call may be faulty, since TRBJ2-7 better matches the DNA end. From germline, CDR1 is SGHTA and CDR2 FQGNSA. The CDR3 consists of 15 residues. CDR3 sequence reads: CASSPQGQGRNEQYF. In DNA form, the CDR3 reads TGTGCCAGCAGCCCCCAGGGACAGGGACGCAATGAGCAGTACTTC.

This clonotype was seen ten or more times. A single base separates this from a much larger clone, so it may be a read error. The gene calls are TRBV7-2 and TRBJ2-7; D call uncertain. This CDR3 is built from 11 residues. CDR1 and CDR2 (germline): SGHTA, FQGNSA. Trimming removed 1 base at V and 7 bases at J, with 5 bases between. The CDR3 reads CASSLVNEQYF. The CDR3 DNA reads as TGTGCCAGCAGCTTAGTGAATGAGCAGTACTTC.

In its sample, this clonotype was seen many times. J is TRBJ2-6 and V is TRBV19; TRBD1 matches at 7 bases. Trimming removed 9 bases from V and 0 bases from J; junction bases left unmatched: 14. The CDR3 is 18 amino acids. Germline CDR1 and CDR2: LNHDA and SQIVND (reference sequence). The CDR3 protein is CASTPRQGGGSGANVLTF. DNA for the CDR3: TGTGCCAGCACGCCAAGACAGGGTGGTGGCTCTGGGGCCAACGTCCTGACTTTC. Complete variable domain (other parts from reference TRBV19 and TRBJ2-6): DGGITQSPKYLFRKEGQNVTLSCEQNLNHDAMYWYRQDPGQGLRLIYYSQIVNDFQKGDIAEGYSVSREKKESFPLTVTSAQKNPTAFYLCASTPRQGGGSGANVLTFGAGSRLTVL.

The sample holds many counts of this clonotype. In DNA, the CDR3 is TGTGCCAGCAGTTTAGTCCCTAGCGGTTACGAGCAGTACTTC. It yields the protein CASSLVPSGYEQYF. The chain combines TRBV12-3 or TRBV12-4 with TRBJ2-7; TRBD2 matches 7 bases. V gave up 1 base and J gave up 4 bases; unmatched junction bases: 4. The CDR3 contains 14 residues.

A note on this clonotype: The conserved final phenylalanine or tryptophan is absent from the CDR3, which likely points to a read error. The limits of the CDR3 on the DNA are not certain, so only TCRdb's listed CDR3 is given. The V and J genes are TRBV6-2 or TRBV6-3 and TRBJ2-5; TRBD1 was called by the table and not checked on the DNA. Per germline, CDR1 MNHEY and CDR2 SVGEGT. Inclusive of both ends, the CDR3 amounts to 16 amino acids. Here the CDR3 reads CASSVSGATYGYTFGS.

This clonotype appeared many times. This chain connects TRBV28 to TRBJ2-5; D unresolved. The CDR3 has 13 amino acids. Germline CDR1 and CDR2: MDHEN and SYDVKM. Trimming took 3 bases from V and 2 from J, leaving 7 bases between them. Here the CDR3 reads CASSLHRQETQYF. CDR3 in DNA: TGTGCCAGCAGTTTGCATCGGCAAGAGACCCAGTACTTC. Variable domain in full (rest from reference TRBV28 and TRBJ2-5): DVKVTQSSRYLVKRTGEKVFLECVQDMDHENMFWYRQDPGLGLRLIYFSYDVKMKEKGDIPEGYSVSREKKERFSLILESASTNQTSMYLCASSLHRQETQYFGPGTRLLVL.

As for this clonotype: A much larger clone lies one base from this, so it may be a read error. J is TRBJ1-1 and V is TRBV5-4; 9 bases agree with TRBD1. Trimming at V came to 5 bases and at J to 4 bases, leaving 9 bases not matched to a gene. This CDR3 has 15 amino acids. Germline assignment: CDR1 SGHNT and CDR2 YYREEE (reference sequence). The CDR3 nucleotides are TGTGCCAGCAGGGACGGGACAGGGAATCTCACTGAAGCTTTCTTT. It yields the protein CASRDGTGNLTEAFF.

This clonotype came up many times. The V and J genes are TRBV7-8 and TRBJ2-1; D call uncertain. Per germline, CDR1 SGHVS and CDR2 FQNEAQ. The V end lost 5 bases, the J end lost 5 bases, and 22 bases lay between the germline ends. The CDR3 covers 17 residues. CDR3 residues: CASSPYYLSGQNNEQFF. The CDR3 DNA reads TGTGCCAGCAGCCCCTACTACCTTTCCGGGCAAAACAATGAGCAGTTCTTC. Based on the CDR3 plus reference TRBV7-8 and TRBJ2-1, the full variable domain is GAGVSQSPRYKVAKRGQDVALRCDPISGHVSLFWYQQALGQGPEFLTYFQNEAQLDKSGLPSDRFFAERPEGSVSTLKIQRTQQEDSAVYLCASSPYYLSGQNNEQFFGPGTRLTVL.

This clonotype was detected a few times. The rearrangement links TRBV2 to TRBJ2-7; D is ambiguous. Trimming pared 6 bases from V and 7 bases from J, leaving 10 bases between. CDR1 is SNHLY, CDR2 FYNNEI, per germline. The CDR3 covers 11 residues. CDR3 sequence reads: CASSKQSEQYF. As DNA, the CDR3 is TGTGCCAGCAGCAAGCAGTCTGAGCAGTACTTC.

This clonotype was detected ten times or more. Mismatch with germline at one junction end may stem from a read error. This chain connects TRBV5-7 to TRBJ2-4; tentative D call: TRBD1 (6 bases). TRBV5-7 is sorted into the ORF group, with uncertain function. This CDR3 comprises 12 residues. CDR3 in DNA: TGTGCCAGCAGCGCAACCGGGACAATGCGCTTCTTC. It encodes CASSATGTMRFF.

This rearrangement joins TRBV5-1 to TRBJ2-3; weak D call: TRBD2 (6 bases). CDR3 size: 16 residues. V shed 0 bases and J shed 0 bases, with 11 bases lying between them. Germline loops: CDR1 SGHRS, CDR2 YFSETQ. The CDR3 sequence: CASSLELASSTDTQYF. CDR3 sequence (DNA): TGCGCCAGCAGCTTGGAACTAGCATCTAGCACAGATACGCAGTATTTT.

For this clonotype: Likely a read error: the CDR3 ends without its conserved phenylalanine or tryptophan. Because the CDR3's place on the DNA is in doubt, the DNA is left out and the CDR3 is given as listed by TCRdb. The chain employs TRBV7-4 and TRBJ2-6; the D call of TRBD2 is as the table states it, not checked on the DNA. Germline loops: CDR1 SGHVT, CDR2 SQSDAQ. The CDR3 sequence runs 20 residues, both termini included. The CDR3 sequence is CASSLGWLAGGHRHEQFFGA.

At least ten counts were recorded for this clonotype. The chain has TRBV6-1 and TRBJ2-4; D not certain. Germline V CDR1 and CDR2: MNHNS, SASEGT. Trimming cost V 7 bases and J 1 base, with 2 bases left between them. CDR3 size: 11 residues. The CDR3 region has the DNA TGTGCCAGCACCGCCAAAAACATTCAGTACTTC. Its translation: CASTAKNIQYF.

V usage is TRBV7-2 and J usage is TRBJ2-5; TRBD2 matches at 8 bases. CDR3 size: 16 residues. Germline lookup yields CDR1 SGHTA and CDR2 FQGNSA. The J segment lost 7 bases and the V segment lost 1 base, leaving 11 bases of the junction unmatched. The DNA for the CDR3 is TGTGCCAGCAGCTTAGTTCGGGGGGGCCGGGCGAGGACCCAGTACTTC. Translated: CASSLVRGGRARTQYF.

The V call is TRBV6-1, the J call TRBJ2-6, with 9 bases identical to TRBD2. The end of the DNA is better explained by TRBJ2-5, so the J call may be wrong. From germline, CDR1 is MNHNS and CDR2 SASEGT. This CDR3 has 15 residues. CDR3 nucleotides: TGTGCCAGCAGCTTAGCGGGAGTTCCCCAAGAGACCCAGTACTTC. This codes for CASSLAGVPQETQYF.

This clonotype was observed a few times. The rearrangement links TRBV12-3 or TRBV12-4 to TRBJ1-5; no definite D call. This CDR3 has 17 residues. V lost 0 bases, J lost 6 bases, and 18 bases lay in between. CDR3 in amino acids: CASSLATGPQGSQPQHF. Written as DNA, the CDR3 is TGTGCCAGCAGTTTAGCCACTGGGCCTCAAGGTAGTCAGCCCCAGCATTTT.

This clonotype was seen many times. A much larger clone differs from this one at a single base, so this may be a read error. For the CDR3, the DNA is TGTGCCAGCAGCTTAGGTTCCGGAGGGTGGAATGAGCAGTACTTC. Translated: CASSLGSGGWNEQYF. This chain connects TRBV7-3 to TRBJ2-7; possibly TRBD2 for D (6 bases). The CDR3 runs to 15 residues. Germline V gives CDR1 SGHTA, CDR2 FQGTGA. V gave up 2 bases and J gave up 7 bases, with 18 bases separating them. The whole variable domain, remainder taken from reference TRBV7-3 and TRBJ2-7, is GAGVSQTPSNKVTEKGKYVELRCDPISGHTALYWYRQSLGQGPEFLIYFQGTGAADDSGLPNDRFFAVRPEGSVSTLKIQRTERGDSAVYLCASSLGSGGWNEQYFGPGTRLTVT.

This clonotype was recorded a few times. The rearrangement links TRBV7-2 to TRBJ1-1, with 7 bases that match TRBD1. The V and J ends lost 10 bases and 0 bases, in that order; junction bases with no gene match: 5. The germline V gene has CDR1 SGHTA and CDR2 FQGNSA. This CDR3 contains 13 residues. The chain's CDR3 is CAINRGVNTEAFF. The CDR3 nucleotides read TGTGCCATCAACAGGGGAGTGAACACTGAAGCTTTCTTT.

This clonotype showed up many times. The rearrangement links TRBV28 to TRBJ2-1, with TRBD1 matching over 11 bases. CDR1 and CDR2 from the germline V gene are MDHEN and SYDVKM. The CDR3 runs 15 residues. V was clipped by 4 bases and J by 7 bases; unmatched bases: 6. CDR3 amino acids: CASSSRDRGRNEQFF. The CDR3, as DNA: TGTGCCAGCAGTTCCCGGGACAGGGGGAGAAATGAGCAGTTCTTC.

This clonotype was seen only a few times. The chain links TRBV6-5 to TRBJ2-5, with TRBD2 matching over 7 bases. V shed 2 bases, J shed 5 bases, and the junction held 14 bases outside the gene matches. The CDR3 has 17 residues. CDR1 is MNHEY and CDR2 is SVGAGI in the germline V gene. The CDR3 DNA reads TGTGCCAGCAGTTACCCCCCCCCAAGGCGGGAGAGGGAGACCCAGTACTTC. Translated: CASSYPPPRRERETQYF.

This clonotype has only a few counts. V gene TRBV6-1 combines with J gene TRBJ1-2; D possibly corresponds to TRBD1 (5 bases). The ends were cut back, 6 bases at V and 4 bases at J, with 15 bases in the middle. The germline V gene has CDR1 MNHNS and CDR2 SASEGT. This CDR3 spans 14 amino acids. For the CDR3, the DNA is TGTGCCAGCAGATTTGGGGGGGTGGCCTATGGCTACACCTTC. As protein: CASRFGGVAYGYTF.

The table lists this clonotype with many counts. The gene calls are TRBV7-2 and TRBJ1-2; tentative D call: TRBD1 (6 bases). The CDR3 spans 13 residues. Per the germline V gene, CDR1 is SGHTA and CDR2 is FQGNSA. The ends were cut back, 5 bases at V and 8 bases at J, with 15 bases in the middle. The CDR3 region has the DNA TGTGCCAGCAGCCTGACCACAGGGATGGGCTACACCTTC. Protein sequence: CASSLTTGMGYTF. Full variable domain (outside the CDR3, taken from reference TRBV7-2 and TRBJ1-2): GAGVSQSPSNKVTEKGKDVELRCDPISGHTALYWYRQSLGQGLEFLIYFQGNSAPDKSGLPSDRFSAERTGGSVSTLTIQRTQQEDSAVYLCASSLTTGMGYTFGSGTRLTVV.

This clonotype was found many times. The chain recombines TRBV28 with TRBJ1-3; tentative D call: TRBD1 (5 bases). The CDR3 spans 14 residues. Trimming removed 2 bases at V and 2 bases at J, with 7 bases between. The germline CDR1 and CDR2 sequences are MDHEN and SYDVKM. The CDR3, as DNA: TGTGCCAGCAGTTTAAGGGGTCCTGGAAACACCATATATTTT. Its protein product is CASSLRGPGNTIYF.

A few counts support this clonotype. The rearrangement uses TRBV7-2 and TRBJ2-3, with TRBD2 identical over 10 bases. The CDR3 loop spans 16 amino acids. CDR1 and CDR2 (germline): SGHTA, FQGNSA. With V trimmed by 7 bases and J by 0 bases, 7 bases remained unmatched. The DNA for the CDR3 is TGTGCCAGCACCAAACTAGCGGGACCTAGCACAGATACGCAGTATTTT. As protein: CASTKLAGPSTDTQYF. Supplemented by reference TRBV7-2 and TRBJ2-3, the full variable domain reads GAGVSQSPSNKVTEKGKDVELRCDPISGHTALYWYRQSLGQGLEFLIYFQGNSAPDKSGLPSDRFSAERTGGSVSTLTIQRTQQEDSAVYLCASTKLAGPSTDTQYFGPGTRLTVL.

For this clonotype: The conserved closing phenylalanine or tryptophan is absent in this CDR3, likely reflecting a read error. The DNA is omitted, as the CDR3 cannot be located on it reliably, and the CDR3 follows TCRdb's listing. The V gene is TRBV5-1, the J gene TRBJ2-3; TRBD1, the table's D call, was not compared with the DNA. The CDR3 length is 14 residues, termini included. The germline CDR1 and CDR2 sequences are SGHRS and YFSETQ. This chain's CDR3 is CASSSDIGTYFFGS.